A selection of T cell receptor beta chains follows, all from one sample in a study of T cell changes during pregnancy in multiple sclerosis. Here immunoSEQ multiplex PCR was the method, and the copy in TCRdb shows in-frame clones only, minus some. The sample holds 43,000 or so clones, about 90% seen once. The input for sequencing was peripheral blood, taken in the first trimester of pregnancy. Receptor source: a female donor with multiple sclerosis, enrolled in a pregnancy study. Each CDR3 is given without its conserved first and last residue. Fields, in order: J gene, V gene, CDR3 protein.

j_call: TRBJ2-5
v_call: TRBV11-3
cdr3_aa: ASSRRGETQY

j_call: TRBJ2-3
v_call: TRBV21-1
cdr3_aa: ASSPGGGPISTDTQY

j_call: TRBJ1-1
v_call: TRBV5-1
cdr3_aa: ASSLAGASQAF

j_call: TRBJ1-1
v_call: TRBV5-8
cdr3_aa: ASSLDRFTTEAF

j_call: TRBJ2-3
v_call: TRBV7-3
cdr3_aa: ASSSPSQTSGGLSTDTQY

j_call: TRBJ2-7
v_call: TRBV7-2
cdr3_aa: ASSLVAGASYEQY

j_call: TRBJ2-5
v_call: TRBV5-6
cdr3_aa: ASSRNGWGPQETQY

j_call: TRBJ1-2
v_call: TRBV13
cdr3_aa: ASSLRGGPFGYGYT

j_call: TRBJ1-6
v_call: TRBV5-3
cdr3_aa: AGTLRDRNSPLH

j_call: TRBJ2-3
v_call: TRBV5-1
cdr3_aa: ASSGKTGVGLTDTQY

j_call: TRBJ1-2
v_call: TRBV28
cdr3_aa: ASSPRDRVGYT

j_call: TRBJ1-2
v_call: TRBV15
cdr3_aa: ATSRDRRDYGYT

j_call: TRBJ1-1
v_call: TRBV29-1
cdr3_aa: SVVRGEAF

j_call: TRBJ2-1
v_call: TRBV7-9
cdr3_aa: ASSAAGTDNEQF

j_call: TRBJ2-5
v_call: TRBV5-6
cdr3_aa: ASSLAGTGDETQY

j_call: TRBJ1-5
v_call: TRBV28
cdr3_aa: ASMRAGGFYQPQH

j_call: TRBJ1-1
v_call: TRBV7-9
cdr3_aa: ASSLRQGNTEAF

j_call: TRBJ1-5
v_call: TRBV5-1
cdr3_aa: ASSLGPTGRNQPQH

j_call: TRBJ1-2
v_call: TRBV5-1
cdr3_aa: ASSQRPPQGRVNYGYT

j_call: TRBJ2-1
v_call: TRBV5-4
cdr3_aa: ASSPDAGTGGWYEQF

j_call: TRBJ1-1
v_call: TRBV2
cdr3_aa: ATGNTEAF

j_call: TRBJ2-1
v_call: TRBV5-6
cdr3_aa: ASSSWLAGYNEQF

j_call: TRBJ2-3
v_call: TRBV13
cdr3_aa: ASSLSLRGSTDTQY

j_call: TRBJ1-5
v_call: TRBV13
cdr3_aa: ASSFRGGQPQH

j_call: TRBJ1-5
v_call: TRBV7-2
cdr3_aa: ASSLNAGQPQH

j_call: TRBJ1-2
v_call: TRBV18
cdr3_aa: ASSPGQGPSYGYT

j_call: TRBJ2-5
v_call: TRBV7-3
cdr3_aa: ASSLDREETQY

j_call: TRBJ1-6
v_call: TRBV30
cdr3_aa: AWSVTGTGTSPLH